This T cell receptor beta chain was found in a study of T cells in Graves' hyperthyroidism and ophthalmopathy. Amplified TCR beta CDR3 regions derived from RNA transcripts. Researchers ran a first-round RT-PCR on the TCR CDR3 using the HTBI primer set. A single record per CDR3 protein comes from TCRdb applying MiXCR to the multiplex PCR reads. The sample holds fewer than 200,000 distinct CDR3 sequences; over 15% are singletons and the top ten take 25% to 30%. This clonotype was seen at least ten times. V was trimmed by 5 bases and J by 1 base, leaving 14 bases between them. Germline V gene sequence: CDR1 SGHTA, CDR2 FQGNSA. The CDR3 is 15 residues long.

The chain couples TRBV7-2 to TRBJ1-1; D call uncertain. This TCR derives from a woman aged 45-60 years with Graves' hyperthyroidism. The sample consisted of blood. CDR3 nucleotides: TGTGCCAGCAGCCACGGCTATACGGCGAACACTGAAGCTTTCTTT. Amino acids: CASSHGYTANTEAFF.